The T cell receptor (beta chain) described here comes from a study of blood T cells in healthy people across ages. Study results and caveats: Diversity of TCR beta per million T cells declined in a roughly linear way with age.

V dropped 1 base and J dropped 10; count of bases not matched to a gene: 9. CDR3 length: 14 amino acids. This clonotype was picked up a small number of times. Its antigen remains unknown. Next came a second PCR, run for about 6 to 11 cycles, which used a sample-barcoded 5' primer along with a J-beta primer mix. One entry per CDR3 protein, called by TCRdb with MiXCR from the 5' RACE reads. The sample records 850,000 to 1,000,000 distinct CDR3 sequences, roughly 47% being singletons. Sequencing was done on a sample of blood. This sequence was found in a woman aged 60-70 years in good health. The V call is TRBV12-3 or TRBV12-4, the J call TRBJ2-7; 8 nucleotides agree with TRBD1. CDR3 bases: TGTGCCAGCAGTTTAGAAGAACAGGGGGGTCCCCAGTACTTC. It yields the protein CASSLEEQGGPQYF.